Listed below are T cell receptor beta chains from one sample, sequenced in a study of blood T cell repertoires in COVID-19. The protocol was immunoSEQ multiplex PCR, while the TCRdb copy is restricted to in-frame clones and leaves out a portion. The sample holds 150,000 to 200,000 clones, 86% seen once. Sequences were obtained from peripheral blood. Receptor source: a woman in her 70s with acute or convalescent COVID-19. CDR3s include the opening cysteine and the closing phenylalanine or tryptophan.

j_call v_call cdr3_aa
TRBJ1-2 TRBV4-3 CASSQDWAADYGYTF
TRBJ1-5 TRBV6-5 CASSQGQLSNQPQHF
TRBJ1-1 TRBV7-6 CASSPSGGVYTEAFF
TRBJ1-2 TRBV5-4 CASSLPVAPYGYTF
TRBJ1-4 TRBV11-2 CASSSWGGNEKLFF
TRBJ1-2 TRBV18 CASSPGTANYGYTF
TRBJ1-1 TRBV6-6 CASSPKGQNTEAFF
TRBJ1-2 TRBV5-6 CASSLAQDYGYTF
TRBJ2-6 TRBV7-3 CASSLGQSGANVLTF
TRBJ1-2 TRBV6-6 CASSPKEGYTF
TRBJ2-5 TRBV6-2/TRBV6-3 CASSPGTAYQETQYF
TRBJ1-2 TRBV30 CAWSFDRVDNYGYTF
TRBJ2-3 TRBV11-2 CASSLGVGQSTDTQYF
TRBJ1-1 TRBV6-5 CASSRGTSLRTEAFF
TRBJ1-4 TRBV21-1 CASSKTEGQGVRGEKLFF
TRBJ2-7 TRBV10-2 CASSESQGIFHEQYF
TRBJ1-5 TRBV10-3 CASSTGGNQPQHF
TRBJ1-4 TRBV29-1 CSVVSRTNEKLFF
TRBJ1-1 TRBV6-2/TRBV6-3 CASSYSRTGVGDTEAFF
TRBJ1-2 TRBV5-1 CASSLGTAYGYTF
TRBJ2-7 TRBV7-2 CASSPTGTRSYEQYF
TRBJ1-2 TRBV4-3 CASSQDRQGAGYYGYTF
TRBJ2-2 TRBV15 CATSSAGELFF
TRBJ2-1 TRBV7-6 CASSERGSSYNEQFF
TRBJ1-6 TRBV12-2 CASRLRRAYNSPLHF
TRBJ2-7 TRBV6-2/TRBV6-3 CASSQRQGASEQYF
TRBJ2-1 TRBV5-6 CASSKDRGEVHNEQFF
TRBJ1-4 TRBV7-9 CASSLSTGTSANEKLFF
TRBJ1-5 TRBV27 CASSTESNQPQHF
TRBJ1-1 TRBV3-1/TRBV3-2 CASSQGSREEAFF
TRBJ1-4 TRBV4-3 CASSHDRNNEKLFF
TRBJ1-1 TRBV6-5 CASSRAGTTITEAFF
TRBJ1-2 TRBV18 CASSPGQGGYGYTF
TRBJ1-1 TRBV6-5 CASSYQDRNTEAFF
TRBJ1-5 TRBV30 CAWSTFADQPQHF
TRBJ2-5 TRBV18 CASSPQTSGGETQYF
TRBJ2-3 TRBV5-5 CASSHPSGSMNTQYF
TRBJ2-7 TRBV5-1 CASSATPTGTLSYEQYF
TRBJ1-6 TRBV6-5 CASSYSSGHSNSPLHF
TRBJ2-7 TRBV10-2 CASSTGLTYEQYF
TRBJ1-2 TRBV10-3 CAISDDSYGYTF
TRBJ1-4 TRBV28 CASTSTGGAQIAEKLFF
TRBJ2-7 TRBV30 CAWSVVGEGIQYF
TRBJ1-6 TRBV5-6 CASRAGPQDSPLHF
TRBJ2-1 TRBV6-4 CASSPASGAYNEQFF
TRBJ2-3 TRBV30 CAWSQDRTGGPDTQYF
TRBJ1-5 TRBV3-1/TRBV3-2 CASSPKQGAQPQHF
TRBJ1-2 TRBV29-1 CSVEGGGNGYTF
TRBJ2-1 TRBV6-1 CASSARGGPDFFEQFF